This passage covers 9 T cell receptor beta chains from one sample sequenced in a study of T cell clonality in common variable immunodeficiency. This table comes from immunoSEQ multiplex PCR, and its TCRdb copy is limited to in-frame clones, with some not included. The sample is made up of under 40,000 clones, none counted only once. Sequenced input: peripheral blood mononuclear cells. All receptors come from a person between 18 and 69 years old in good health.

This clone came up many times. The sequenced fragment ends 3 residues before the CDR3 boundary, so the rest is inferred from the germline J gene. The chain recombines TRBV20-1 with TRBJ2-1; 11 positions match TRBD2. Germline V gene lookup returns CDR1 DFQATT and CDR2 SNEGSKA (reference sequence). Trimming removed 8 bases from V and 8 bases from J; junction bases left unmatched: 11. The CDR3 contains 14 residues. The CDR3 bases that were read are TGCAGTTCGTCGGGACTAGCGGAGAGGGATGAG. Translated: CSSSGLAERDE. The entire CDR3 reads CSSSGLAERDEQFF.

The sample holds many counts of this clone. Read sequence stops 3 residues before the CDR3 end, and the germline J gene provides the missing end. The genes are TRBV30 and TRBJ1-2; tentative D call: TRBD1 (6 bases). The germline V gene has CDR1 GTSNPN and CDR2 SVGIG (reference sequence). This CDR3 has 12 amino acids. CDR3 DNA (partial): TGTGCCTGGAACCTACAGGGAAGCGGC. Translated: CAWNLQGSG. The CDR3, in full, reads CAWNLQGSGYTF.

In its sample, this clone was seen many times. The read ends 3 residues early relative to the CDR3; the germline J gene fills the gap. This chain uses TRBV7-8 with TRBJ2-1, with D unresolved. Germline-derived CDR1 and CDR2 are SGHVS and FQNEAQ. The CDR3 is 14 amino acids. V was clipped by 1 base and J by 7 bases, with 11 bases between them. The CDR3 reads CASSLGGSRNEQFF. Partial CDR3 DNA: TGTGCCAGCAGCTTAGGTGGTAGCAGAAATGAG.

This clone has ten or more counts. One end of the junction is discordant with germline, which a read error may explain. The CDR3 end lies 3 residues beyond the end of the read and is filled in from the germline J gene. The chain joins TRBV4-2 to TRBJ2-2; TRBD1 agrees at 7 bases. Germline V gene data show CDR1 as LGHNA and CDR2 as YNFKEQ. The length of the CDR3 is 15 residues. The CDR3 bases that were read are TGCGCCAGCAGCCCCCGGGACAGTCTCACCGGGGAG. Translating it yields CASSPRDSLTGE. In full, the CDR3 reads CASSPRDSLTGELFF.

This clone was seen only a few times. The CDR3 end falls 3 residues outside the read, so it is completed with the germline J gene. The genes are TRBV18 and TRBJ2-4, with 10 bases that match TRBD1. Germline V CDR1 and CDR2: KGHSH, LQKENI. The CDR3 runs to 16 residues. CDR3 amino acids: CASSPTGTGANYGQYF. The sequenced part of the CDR3 DNA is TGTGCCAGCTCACCAACCGGGACAGGGGCTAACTATGGT.

Comment on this clone: The junction shows a germline mismatch at one end, possibly a read error. The sequence runs out 3 residues before the end of the CDR3; the remainder is reconstructed from the germline J gene. The genes are TRBV7-9 and TRBJ2-7; the match to TRBD1 covers 8 bases. The CDR3 is made up of 13 amino acids. CDR1 is SEHNR and CDR2 is FQNEAQ in the germline V gene (reference sequence). The CDR3 sequence is CSSSWDRQYEQYF. The CDR3 DNA, read in part, is TGTTCCAGCAGCTGGGACAGGCAGTACGAG.

This clone was picked up many times. The read stops 3 residues short of the end of the CDR3; the missing end is completed from the germline J gene. J is TRBJ2-4 and V is TRBV12-3 or TRBV12-4; 8 positions agree with TRBD1. CDR3 length: 14 residues. J was trimmed by 7 bases and V by 3 bases; bases with no gene match: 5. The sequenced part of the CDR3 DNA is TGTGCCAGCAGTTTGGGGCAGGGGGCGAACATT. Encoded protein: CASSLGQGANI. The entire CDR3 protein is CASSLGQGANIQYF.

This clone has ten or more counts. With the read ending 3 residues before the CDR3 end, the germline J gene is used to fill in that end. The V and J genes are TRBV19 and TRBJ2-3; D perhaps matches TRBD1 (8 bases). Germline CDR1 LNHDA, CDR2 SQIVND (reference sequence). The V gene lost 7 bases and the J gene lost 1 base, with 12 bases spanning the gap. This CDR3 has 14 residues. The DNA read from the CDR3 is TGTGCCAGTACCACAGGGGGGGGCACAGATACG. This translates into CASTTGGGTDT. The whole CDR3 is CASTTGGGTDTQYF.

This clone was seen repeatedly, ten times or more. From the germline J gene comes the end of the CDR3, since the read stops 3 residues before it. This chain connects TRBV30 to TRBJ1-1; D possibly corresponds to TRBD1 (6 bases). The CDR3 totals 14 residues. Per the germline V gene, CDR1 is GTSNPN and CDR2 is SVGIG (reference sequence). Here the CDR3 reads CAWSAVNRVGAAFF. The DNA read from the CDR3 is TGTGCCTGGAGTGCAGTCAACAGGGTTGGGGCA. The whole variable domain, remainder taken from reference TRBV30 and TRBJ1-1, is SQTIHQWPATLVQPVGSPLSLECTVEGTSNPNLYWYRQAAGRGLQLLFYSVGIGQISSEVPQNLSASRPQDRQFILSSKKLLLSDSGFYLCAWSAVNRVGAAFFGQGTRLTVV.